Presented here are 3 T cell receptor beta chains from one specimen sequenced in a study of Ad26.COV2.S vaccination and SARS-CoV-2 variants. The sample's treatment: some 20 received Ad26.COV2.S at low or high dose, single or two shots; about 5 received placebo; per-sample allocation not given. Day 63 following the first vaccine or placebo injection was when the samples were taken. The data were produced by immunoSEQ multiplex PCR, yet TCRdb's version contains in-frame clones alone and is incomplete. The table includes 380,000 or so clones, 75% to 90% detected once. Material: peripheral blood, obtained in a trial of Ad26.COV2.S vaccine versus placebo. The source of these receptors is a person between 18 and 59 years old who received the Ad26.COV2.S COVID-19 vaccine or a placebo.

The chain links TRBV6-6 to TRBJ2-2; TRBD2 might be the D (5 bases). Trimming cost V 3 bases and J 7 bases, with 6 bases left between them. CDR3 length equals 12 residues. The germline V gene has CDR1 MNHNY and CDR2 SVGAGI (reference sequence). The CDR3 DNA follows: TGTGCCAGCAGTTATGAGGGCGGGGAGCTGTTTTTT. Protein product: CASSYEGGELFF.

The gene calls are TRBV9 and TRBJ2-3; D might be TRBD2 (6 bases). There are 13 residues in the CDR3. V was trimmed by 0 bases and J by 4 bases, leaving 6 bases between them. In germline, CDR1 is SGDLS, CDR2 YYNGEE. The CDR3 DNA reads TGTGCCAGCAGCGTAGCGGGAGCAGATACGCAGTATTTT. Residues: CASSVAGADTQYF.

The CDR3 spells CASSEEAGGSSYNSPLHF. The CDR3, as DNA: TGCGCCAGCAGTGAAGAGGCTGGGGGTAGCTCCTATAATTCACCCCTCCACTTT. The J gene is TRBJ1-6, the V gene TRBV10-2, with D possibly TRBD1 on 5 matching bases. Germline values: CDR1 WSHSY, CDR2 SAAADI. The V gene lost 3 bases and the J gene lost 0 bases, with 15 bases spanning the gap. The length of the CDR3 is 18 residues.